These 29 T cell receptor beta chains were all obtained from the same sample, sequenced in a study of blood T cell repertoires in COVID-19. The table came from immunoSEQ multiplex PCR; TCRdb's copy has only in-frame clones and leaves some out. In the table there are roughly 70,000 clones, less than 95% of which are singletons. Sequencing used peripheral blood. These receptors all stem from a man aged 45-60 years with COVID-19, enrolled during active disease.

This chain joins TRBV11-2 and TRBJ2-5; D possibly corresponds to TRBD1 (5 bases). With 2 bases removed from V and 2 bases from J, the gap between germline ends came to 18 bases. Germline CDR1 reads SGHAT; CDR2 reads FQNNGV. The CDR3 runs to 17 residues. The DNA for the CDR3 is TGTGCCAGCAGCTTAAAGGGTTTCTTTAGGGGTCAAGAGACCCAGTACTTC. Its translation: CASSLKGFFRGQETQYF.

The chain couples TRBV27 to TRBJ2-3; the match to TRBD2 covers 8 bases. Germline V gene sequence: CDR1 MNHEY, CDR2 SMNVEV (reference sequence). V gave up 6 bases and J gave up 2 bases; unmatched junction bases: 7. The length of the CDR3 is 15 residues. The CDR3 sequence: CASRIIAGTTDTQYF. In DNA, the CDR3 is TGTGCCAGCAGGATCATAGCGGGAACCACAGATACGCAGTATTTT.

This clone appeared a single time. The rearrangement uses TRBV24-1 and TRBJ2-5, with 8 bases identical to TRBD1. Trimming cost V 4 bases and J 5 bases; bases outside gene matches: 11. The CDR3 is made up of 16 amino acids. Germline CDR1 KGHDR, CDR2 SFDVKD. The CDR3 spells CATSEIGQGGGETQYF. The DNA for the CDR3 is TGTGCCACCAGTGAGATAGGACAGGGCGGAGGGGAGACCCAGTACTTC.

The chain is built from TRBV3-1 (or the pseudogene TRBV3-2) and TRBJ2-2, with 9 bases fitting TRBD1. The CDR3 is made up of 15 amino acids. The ends lost 4 bases at V and 5 bases at J; junction bases unmatched: 5. CDR1 and CDR2 from the germline V gene are LGHDT and YNNKEL (reference sequence). The CDR3 sequence: CASSPGTGRTGELFF. CDR3 in DNA: TGTGCCAGCAGCCCAGGGACAGGGAGGACCGGGGAGCTGTTTTTT.

The chain carries TRBV27 and TRBJ1-2; 10 positions match TRBD1. The germline CDR1 and CDR2 sequences are MNHEY and SMNVEV (reference sequence). J gave up 7 bases and V 5 bases, and 10 bases lay outside the gene matches. The CDR3 loop spans 15 amino acids. The CDR3 sequence: CASSPRQGAYFGYTF. The CDR3, as DNA: TGTGCCAGCAGTCCCAGACAGGGGGCTTATTTTGGCTACACCTTC.

CDR3 in DNA: TGTGCCAGCAGCTGGAGGCGGGACAGGGTCTACGAGCAGTACTTC. Translating gives CASSWRRDRVYEQYF. The genes are TRBV7-8 and TRBJ2-7; 9 bases agree with TRBD1. The CDR3 has 15 amino acids. Germline V CDR1 and CDR2: SGHVS, FQNEAQ. Trimming at V came to 4 bases and at J to 3 bases, leaving 7 bases not matched to a gene.

The chain has TRBV24-1 and TRBJ1-3; the D gene is possibly TRBD1 (6 bases). V was pared by 4 bases and J by 1 base, with 10 bases between. Germline loops: CDR1 KGHDR, CDR2 SFDVKD. CDR3 length equals 15 residues. CDR3 residues: CATSDPTGSGNTIYF. The CDR3 region has the DNA TGTGCCACCAGTGACCCTACAGGGTCTGGAAACACCATATATTTT.

The CDR3 sequence: CASSVRDSGNTIYF. Written as DNA, the CDR3 is TGTGCCAGCAGCGTCAGGGACTCTGGAAACACCATATATTTT. The genes are TRBV6-5 and TRBJ1-3, with a tentative D call TRBD1 (5 bases). This CDR3 contains 14 residues. V dropped 6 bases and J dropped 0 bases, with 9 bases sitting between them. Germline V gene lookup returns CDR1 MNHEY and CDR2 SVGAGI.

This chain joins TRBV2 and TRBJ1-2; possibly TRBD1 for D (6 bases). Deletions cut 6 bases from V and 4 bases from J, with 21 bases between. Germline CDR1 and CDR2: SNHLY and FYNNEI. CDR3 length equals 16 residues. The CDR3, as DNA: TGTGCCAGCAGGGGGCCTACAGGGATGGTTGGCTATGGCTACACCTTC. Protein sequence: CASRGPTGMVGYGYTF.

The chain has TRBV7-2 and TRBJ2-5, with D possibly TRBD1 on 6 matching bases. The CDR3 is 13 amino acids. With 5 bases removed from V and 3 bases from J, the gap between germline ends came to 10 bases. Per germline, CDR1 SGHTA and CDR2 FQGNSA. The CDR3 DNA reads as TGTGCCAGCAGCCCGGGACAAGAAGAGACCCAGTACTTC. Translating gives CASSPGQEETQYF. Supplemented by reference TRBV7-2 and TRBJ2-5, the full variable domain reads GAGVSQSPSNKVTEKGKDVELRCDPISGHTALYWYRQSLGQGLEFLIYFQGNSAPDKSGLPSDRFSAERTGGSVSTLTIQRTQQEDSAVYLCASSPGQEETQYFGPGTRLLVL.

The genes are TRBV21-1 and TRBJ2-2; the table gives TRBD1 as D, unverified against the DNA. TRBV21-1 is termed a pseudogene. CDR3 length: 16 amino acids. In nucleotides, the CDR3 is TGTGCCAGCACAAACATCGACAGGGTCAACACCGGGGAGCTGTTTTTT. Translation gives CASTNIDRVNTGELFF.

This chain connects TRBV2 to TRBJ1-1; 7 bases map to TRBD1. The J segment lost 5 bases and the V segment lost 4 bases, leaving 4 bases of the junction unmatched. This CDR3 spans 13 amino acids. Germline-derived CDR1 and CDR2 are SNHLY and FYNNEI. In DNA, the CDR3 is TGTGCCAGCAGTGGGAGCAGGGGGACTGAAGCTTTCTTT. It encodes CASSGSRGTEAFF.

The count of this clone is one. The rearrangement links TRBV30 to TRBJ1-2, with a possible D match to TRBD1 (6 bases). Per germline, CDR1 GTSNPN and CDR2 SVGIG (reference sequence). This CDR3 contains 13 residues. V was shortened by 5 bases and J by 0 bases, with 10 bases between the two germline ends. The CDR3 sequence is CAWADSPNYGYTF. The CDR3 DNA follows: TGTGCCTGGGCGGACAGCCCTAACTATGGCTACACCTTC.

This chain uses TRBV7-6 with TRBJ2-2; 10 bases line up with TRBD2. Germline V gene sequence: CDR1 SGHVS, CDR2 FNYEAQ. This CDR3 is built from 19 residues. The junction had 17 bases not matched to a gene; V was cut back by 4 bases and J by 6 bases. The CDR3 loop reads CASSSLGGLAGVYPGELFF. Written as DNA, the CDR3 is TGTGCCAGCAGCTCCCTCGGAGGGCTAGCGGGAGTTTATCCCGGGGAGCTGTTTTTT.

The rearrangement links TRBV9 to TRBJ1-1, with D possibly matching TRBD1 (6 bases). Trimming cost V 4 bases and J 3 bases, with 10 bases left between them. The CDR3 is made up of 13 amino acids. Germline V gene data show CDR1 as SGDLS and CDR2 as YYNGEE. The CDR3 nucleotides read TGTGCCAGCAGCACAGACAGGCACACTGAAGCTTTCTTT. This gives the protein CASSTDRHTEAFF.

The V call is TRBV19, the J call TRBJ1-5, with TRBD1 matching over 12 bases. Germline assignment: CDR1 LNHDA and CDR2 SQIVND (reference sequence). This CDR3 contains 17 residues. Losses at the gene ends were 5 bases for V and 2 bases for J; bases not matched to a gene: 7. CDR3 sequence reads: CASSPGTGGAGNQPQHF. CDR3 DNA sequence: TGTGCCAGTAGTCCCGGGACAGGGGGCGCCGGCAATCAGCCCCAGCATTTT. The complete variable domain, with remaining parts taken from reference TRBV19 and TRBJ1-5, reads DGGITQSPKYLFRKEGQNVTLSCEQNLNHDAMYWYRQDPGQGLRLIYYSQIVNDFQKGDIAEGYSVSREKKESFPLTVTSAQKNPTAFYLCASSPGTGGAGNQPQHFGDGTRLSIL.

The chain combines TRBV9 with TRBJ2-7; TRBD2 aligns across 8 bases. Germline V CDR1 and CDR2: SGDLS, YYNGEE. The trim removed 0 bases at V and 1 base at J, leaving 3 bases unmatched. This CDR3 has 15 residues. This CDR3 reads CASSVDSGRSYEQYF. The CDR3 DNA sequence: TGTGCCAGCAGCGTAGACAGCGGGAGATCCTACGAGCAGTACTTC.

The genes are TRBV3-1 (or the pseudogene TRBV3-2) and TRBJ2-3; D unclear. There are 14 residues in the CDR3. The V end was cut by 1 base, the J end by 2 bases, with 7 bases between. Per the germline V gene, CDR1 is LGHDT and CDR2 is YNNKEL (reference sequence). The CDR3 spells CASSQGPSTDTQYF. For the CDR3, the DNA is TGTGCCAGCAGCCAAGGTCCATCCACAGATACGCAGTATTTT.

The genes are TRBV14 and TRBJ2-5, with D uncertain. Trimming removed 4 bases from V and 5 bases from J, with 11 bases in between. The CDR3 spans 13 residues. Germline V gene lookup returns CDR1 SGHDN and CDR2 FVKESK. DNA of the CDR3: TGTGCCAGCAGCCGCGGCAGTCTGGAGACCCAGTACTTC. It yields the protein CASSRGSLETQYF.

This sequence joins TRBV27 and TRBJ2-3; 10 bases are a match to TRBD2. CDR3 length: 15 residues. Germline V gene data show CDR1 as MNHEY and CDR2 as SMNVEV (reference sequence). J lost 3 bases, V lost 5 bases, and 5 bases had no gene match. CDR3 sequence (DNA): TGTGCCAGCAGTCGTACTAGCGGGATTACAGATACGCAGTATTTT. This sequence encodes CASSRTSGITDTQYF.

The CDR3 loop reads CASSMGSPGSNQPQHF. The CDR3 nucleotides are TGTGCCAGTAGTATGGGGAGCCCCGGGAGCAATCAGCCCCAGCATTTT. The chain uses TRBV19 and TRBJ1-5, with unresolved D. The V gene's germline CDR1 is LNHDA and CDR2 SQIVND (reference sequence). The ends were cut back, 3 bases at V and 1 base at J, with 13 bases in the middle. The CDR3 totals 16 residues.

This sequence joins TRBV5-4 and TRBJ2-2, with a weak D call TRBD1 (6 bases). Germline CDR1 SGHNT, CDR2 YYREEE (reference sequence). Trimming took 2 bases from V and 6 from J, leaving 14 bases between them. There are 15 residues in the CDR3. The CDR3 sequence: CASSFWTASPGELFF. DNA for the CDR3: TGTGCCAGCAGCTTTTGGACAGCTTCCCCCGGGGAGCTGTTTTTT.

This rearrangement joins TRBV10-3 to TRBJ2-7; 9 bases fit TRBD1. CDR1 is ENHRY, CDR2 SYGVKD, per germline. The CDR3 runs 14 residues. The trim removed 6 bases at V and 6 bases at J, leaving 9 bases unmatched. CDR3 nucleotides: TGTGCCATCAGCCCGGGACAGGGTATCGGCGAGCAGTACTTC. It encodes CAISPGQGIGEQYF.

The chain combines TRBV13 with TRBJ2-7; 9 bases line up with TRBD2. V lost 5 bases, J lost 3 bases, and 2 bases stayed unmatched. Germline values: CDR1 PRHDT, CDR2 FYEKMQ (reference sequence). The CDR3 covers 13 residues. The CDR3 region is CASSPTSGYEQYF. The CDR3 DNA is TGTGCCAGCAGCCCGACTAGCGGCTACGAGCAGTACTTC.

The rearrangement uses TRBV29-1 and TRBJ2-2; 7 bases line up with TRBD2. The CDR3 contains 15 residues. The germline gives CDR1 SQVTM, CDR2 ANQGSEA. V lost 5 bases to trimming and J lost 2 bases; unmatched junction nucleotides: 8. CDR3 protein: CSVLAGAGNTGELFF. CDR3 nucleotide sequence: TGCAGCGTTCTGGCGGGAGCTGGAAACACCGGGGAGCTGTTTTTT.

The genes are TRBV4-3 and TRBJ2-3, with D possibly TRBD1 on 6 matching bases. Looked up from germline, CDR1 is LGHNA and CDR2 is YSLEER. The CDR3 has 17 residues. Trimming pared 1 base from V and 0 bases from J, leaving 14 bases between. The DNA of the CDR3 is TGCGCCAGCAGCCAAGGGCTCACAGGGTCTAGCACAGATACGCAGTATTTT. Protein product: CASSQGLTGSSTDTQYF.

The chain recombines TRBV29-1 with TRBJ2-3, with D maybe TRBD2 (5 bases). The germline V gene has CDR1 SQVTM and CDR2 ANQGSEA. CDR3 length: 13 residues. Trimming shortened V by 2 bases and J by 6 bases, and 12 bases separated the two germline ends. CDR3 protein: CSVERTGIDTQYF. CDR3 DNA sequence: TGCAGCGTTGAAAGAACCGGGATCGATACGCAGTATTTT.

The chain joins TRBV9 to TRBJ1-1; D not certain. Germline V gene lookup returns CDR1 SGDLS and CDR2 YYNGEE. CDR3 length: 17 residues. Trimming stripped 4 bases from V and 1 base from J, with 20 bases between. This chain's CDR3 is CASSPPPQASRNTEAFF. The CDR3 nucleotides are TGTGCCAGCAGCCCCCCTCCCCAGGCCTCCCGGAACACTGAAGCTTTCTTT.

This chain links TRBV2 with TRBJ2-1, with TRBD2 identical over 12 bases. CDR3 length equals 17 residues. V lost 6 bases to trimming and J lost 0 bases; unmatched junction nucleotides: 6. Germline CDR1 is SNHLY and CDR2 is FYNNEI. CDR3 region: CASRLASGRASYNEQFF. The CDR3, as DNA: TGTGCCAGCAGGCTTGCTAGCGGGAGGGCCTCCTACAATGAGCAGTTCTTC.